Shown below are 26 T cell receptor beta chains from a single sample sequenced in a study of cytomegalovirus exposure and HLA in healthy donors. The PCR made use of 60 Vbeta and 13 Jbeta primers. The protocol was immunoSEQ multiplex PCR, while the TCRdb copy is restricted to in-frame clones and leaves out a portion. The data show tens of thousands of clones, around 80% seen once. Material: PBMCs. Receptor source: a male donor in good health and CMV-seropositive.

V and J are TRBV7-9 and TRBJ1-4; TRBD1 aligns across 9 bases. The CDR3 covers 14 residues. Germline V gene data show CDR1 as SEHNR and CDR2 as FQNEAQ (reference sequence). With 4 bases clipped from V and 8 bases from J, the junction kept 5 bases outside the gene matches. The CDR3 is CASSSGQGREKLFF. The CDR3 DNA is TGTGCCAGCAGCTCCGGACAGGGGAGGGAAAAACTGTTTTTT.

The V and J genes are TRBV9 and TRBJ2-5, with TRBD1 identical over 7 bases. Losses at the gene ends were 3 bases for V and 5 bases for J; bases not matched to a gene: 4. In germline, CDR1 is SGDLS, CDR2 YYNGEE. The CDR3 runs to 13 residues. CDR3 sequence reads: CASSAGRGETQYF. The DNA for the CDR3 is TGTGCCAGCAGCGCGGGCAGGGGGGAGACCCAGTACTTC.

The chain links TRBV19 to TRBJ1-1, with D perhaps matching TRBD1 (5 bases). The CDR3 runs to 12 residues. Germline CDR1 is LNHDA and CDR2 is SQIVND (reference sequence). The ends were cut back, 5 bases at V and 3 bases at J, with 7 bases in the middle. CDR3 sequence (DNA): TGTGCCAGTAGTGCAGGGTACACTGAAGCTTTCTTT. It is translated as CASSAGYTEAFF.

This chain links TRBV20-1 with TRBJ2-3; 7 positions agree with TRBD1. The CDR3 loop spans 11 amino acids. Losses at the gene ends were 6 bases for V and 6 bases for J; bases not matched to a gene: 3. Germline CDR1 DFQATT, CDR2 SNEGSKA (reference sequence). The CDR3 nucleotides are TGCAGTGCCACAGGGGATGATACGCAGTATTTT. It translates to CSATGDDTQYF.

V is TRBV5-5 and J is TRBJ2-7; D is perhaps TRBD1 (5 bases). CDR3 length: 15 amino acids. Germline CDR1 SGHKS, CDR2 YYEKEE (reference sequence). The V and J ends lost 2 bases and 0 bases respectively, with 12 bases between them. The CDR3 sequence is CASSFNTGLSYEQYF. The DNA of the CDR3 is TGTGCCAGCAGCTTTAATACAGGCCTCTCCTACGAGCAGTACTTC.

The chain links TRBV30 to TRBJ2-7, with a weak D call TRBD2 (5 bases). V was trimmed by 2 bases and J by 3 bases, leaving 20 bases between them. Germline V CDR1 and CDR2: GTSNPN, SVGIG (reference sequence). The length of the CDR3 is 16 residues. The DNA of the CDR3 is TGTGCCTGGAGTCCTACTCGGGGTATTAAGGACTACGAGCAGTACTTC. This codes for CAWSPTRGIKDYEQYF.

This chain joins TRBV28 and TRBJ1-4, with 8 bases identical to TRBD1. Trimming at V came to 3 bases and at J to 7 bases, leaving 7 bases not matched to a gene. This CDR3 spans 15 amino acids. Germline CDR1 MDHEN, CDR2 SYDVKM. The CDR3 DNA follows: TGTGCCAGCAGTTTGCCCCAGGGGGCCTCTGAAAAACTGTTTTTT. Encoded protein: CASSLPQGASEKLFF.

The chain carries TRBV2 and TRBJ2-5, with 12 positions matching TRBD2. Germline-derived CDR1 and CDR2 are SNHLY and FYNNEI. V was pared by 5 bases and J by 5 bases, with 3 bases of the junction left unmatched. This CDR3 is 14 amino acids long. The CDR3 DNA reads TGTGCCAGCAGTCTAGCGGGGGGGCGGGAGACCCAGTACTTC. Amino acids: CASSLAGGRETQYF.

The chain employs TRBV7-9 and TRBJ2-7, with 8 bases lining up with TRBD2. The CDR3 sequence is 15 residues long. Looked up from germline, CDR1 is SEHNR and CDR2 is FQNEAQ (reference sequence). J lost 6 bases, V lost 8 bases, and 15 bases had no gene match. The CDR3 protein is CASRVMSGSSPEQYF. CDR3 DNA sequence: TGTGCCAGCCGCGTGATGAGCGGGAGTTCTCCCGAGCAGTACTTC.

The chain combines TRBV27 with TRBJ2-1; 9 bases line up with TRBD2. The CDR3 has 13 amino acids. Unmatched junction bases numbered 2, after V lost 6 bases and J lost 5 bases. Germline lookup yields CDR1 MNHEY and CDR2 SMNVEV (reference sequence). CDR3 protein: CASRPSGNNEQFF. CDR3 coding DNA: TGTGCCAGCAGGCCTAGCGGGAACAATGAGCAGTTCTTC.

The V gene is TRBV28, the J gene TRBJ2-6; perhaps TRBD1 as D (5 bases). Germline loops: CDR1 MDHEN, CDR2 SYDVKM. The V end lost 3 bases, the J end lost 1 base, and 10 bases lay between the germline ends. The CDR3 has 16 residues. CDR3 bases: TGTGCCAGCAGTTTCAGACCAGGGTCTGGGGCCAACGTCCTGACTTTC. Translating it yields CASSFRPGSGANVLTF.

The rearrangement joins TRBV5-1 to TRBJ2-7, with D possibly matching TRBD1 (5 bases). Germline CDR1 and CDR2: SGHRS and YFSETQ. The V end was cut by 4 bases, the J end by 5 bases, with 13 bases between. The CDR3 runs to 13 residues. The CDR3 loop reads CASSLNAGNEQYF. The DNA of the CDR3 is TGCGCCAGCAGCCTCAATGCAGGGAACGAGCAGTACTTC.

This clone was counted between two and nine times. CDR3 in DNA: TGTGCCAGCAGCGGGGACAGGGGGAGCCCTGAAGCTTTCTTT. Its protein product is CASSGDRGSPEAFF. The rearrangement joins TRBV5-6 to TRBJ1-1; 11 positions match TRBD1. Germline-derived CDR1 and CDR2 are SGHDT and YYEEEE. The CDR3 is 14 amino acids. V lost 4 bases and J lost 6; bases outside the gene matches: 5.

The chain has TRBV25-1 and TRBJ2-7; 8 positions match TRBD1. V lost 1 base to trimming and J lost 0 bases; unmatched junction nucleotides: 2. The CDR3 extends over 15 amino acids. CDR1 and CDR2 (germline): MGHDK, SYGVNS. The DNA for the CDR3 is TGTGCCAGCAGTGAATGGGGGACAGGCTCCTACGAGCAGTACTTC. Its translation is CASSEWGTGSYEQYF.

This clone was seen a handful of times. The rearrangement links TRBV6-1 to TRBJ1-1; 7 bases map to TRBD1. This CDR3 comprises 14 residues. Germline trimming cut 3 bases from V and 4 bases from J; bases unmatched to any gene: 5. The germline V gene encodes CDR1 MNHNS and CDR2 SASEGT. CDR3: CASSDRGKGTEAFF. The CDR3 DNA follows: TGTGCCAGCAGTGACAGGGGGAAGGGCACTGAAGCTTTCTTT.

The chain's CDR3 is CASSFRSNNQPQHF. DNA for the CDR3: TGTGCCAGCAGTTTTCGGTCCAACAATCAGCCCCAGCATTTT. V usage is TRBV27 and J usage is TRBJ1-5; unclear D gene. Germline V gives CDR1 MNHEY, CDR2 SMNVEV (reference sequence). The CDR3 is 14 amino acids. With 3 bases removed from V and 3 bases from J, the gap between germline ends came to 9 bases.

The chain carries TRBV28 and TRBJ2-3; 8 nucleotides match TRBD2. CDR1 MDHEN and CDR2 SYDVKM come from the germline V gene. V lost 3 bases and J lost 5; bases outside the gene matches: 13. CDR3 length: 17 residues. CDR3 amino acids: CASSLDPPGLVQDTQYF. CDR3 sequence (DNA): TGTGCCAGCAGTTTGGATCCACCGGGACTAGTCCAAGATACGCAGTATTTT.

This chain joins TRBV21-1 and TRBJ1-6. TRBV21-1 corresponds to a pseudogene. The CDR3 is 17 amino acids. The CDR3 DNA follows: TGTGCCAGCAGCAAATGGGGGGAGGATTCCTATAATTCACCCCTCCACTTT. Protein sequence: CASSKWGEDSYNSPLHF.

This clone has a handful of counts. The genes are TRBV18 and TRBJ1-5, with D hard to call. Trimming shortened V by 6 bases and J by 8 bases, and 26 bases separated the two germline ends. CDR1 is KGHSH, CDR2 LQKENI, per germline. There are 17 residues in the CDR3. The CDR3 reads CASSTPRRRPGEKPQHF. The CDR3 DNA reads as TGTGCCAGCTCTACTCCCCGTCGCCGTCCTGGTGAAAAGCCCCAGCATTTT.

V usage is TRBV19 and J usage is TRBJ2-7, with 8 bases fitting TRBD2. This CDR3 is 16 amino acids long. J gave up 3 bases and V 2 bases, and 9 bases lay outside the gene matches. Per the germline V gene, CDR1 is LNHDA and CDR2 is SQIVND (reference sequence). The CDR3 sequence: CASSIFGAGAFYEQYF. CDR3 nucleotides: TGTGCCAGTAGTATATTCGGAGCGGGAGCCTTCTACGAGCAGTACTTC.

This clone showed up just once. V is TRBV7-9 and J is TRBJ2-5, with a possible D match to TRBD2 (5 bases). The J call could be wrong; TRBJ2-7 is a better fit for the DNA end. Germline CDR1 reads SEHNR; CDR2 reads FQNEAQ (reference sequence). The CDR3 is made up of 12 amino acids. This chain's CDR3 is CASSSGEYEQYF. CDR3 DNA sequence: TGTGCCAGCAGCTCCGGGGAATACGAGCAGTACTTC.

This clone is medium-sized within its sample. The sample carries other DNA sequences with the same CDR3. This chain links TRBV19 with TRBJ2-1, with D hard to call. CDR3 length: 12 residues. Trimming pared 3 bases from V and 4 bases from J, leaving 4 bases between. Germline lookup yields CDR1 LNHDA and CDR2 SQIVND (reference sequence). The CDR3 region has the DNA TGTGCCAGTAGTATTCCTTACAATGAGCAGTTCTTC. Amino acids: CASSIPYNEQFF.

The chain recombines TRBV5-1 with TRBJ2-7; D uncertain. The germline gives CDR1 SGHRS, CDR2 YFSETQ. V gave up 0 bases and J gave up 2 bases, with 9 bases separating them. This CDR3 is 14 amino acids long. The CDR3 is CASSLVVTPYEQYF. The CDR3 DNA is TGCGCCAGCAGCTTGGTGGTGACACCCTACGAGCAGTACTTC.

The J gene is TRBJ2-3, the V gene TRBV18; 7 nucleotides align to TRBD1. Germline trimming cut 8 bases from V and 0 bases from J; bases unmatched to any gene: 5. The CDR3 has 14 residues. Germline CDR1 KGHSH, CDR2 LQKENI. CDR3 sequence (DNA): TGTGCCAGCCGAAAGACAGGGAGCACAGATACGCAGTATTTT. It encodes CASRKTGSTDTQYF.

The rearrangement uses TRBV6-1 and TRBJ2-7; D call uncertain. V was clipped by 3 bases and J by 6 bases, with 18 bases between them. Looked up from germline, CDR1 is MNHNS and CDR2 is SASEGT. The CDR3 totals 15 residues. The CDR3 DNA reads TGTGCCAGCAGTGAGGAGTCCCGATTTCCCACCGAGCAGTACTTC. As protein: CASSEESRFPTEQYF.

With regard to this clone: One junction end disagrees with the germline gene, perhaps due to a read error. In DNA form, the CDR3 reads TGCGCCAGCAGGTTGGAAGTAGGGACAGGGCCCTACGAGCAGTACTTC. Amino acids: CASRLEVGTGPYEQYF. The chain joins TRBV5-1 to TRBJ2-7, with 9 bases that match TRBD1. In germline, CDR1 is SGHRS, CDR2 YFSETQ. The length of the CDR3 is 16 residues.